The 28 T cell receptor beta chains presented below share a single source sample, sequenced in a study of blood T cell repertoires in COVID-19. The protocol was immunoSEQ multiplex PCR, while the TCRdb copy is restricted to in-frame clones and leaves out a portion. The sample shows about 270,000 clones, 80% to 95% of them seen only once. The sequencing sample was made of PBMCs or T cells enriched from blood (not recorded which). The receptors shown here come from a man aged 35-49 years who had been exposed to COVID-19.

The chain couples TRBV5-5 to TRBJ2-3; the match to TRBD2 covers 7 bases. V lost 2 bases to trimming and J lost 5 bases; unmatched junction nucleotides: 5. This CDR3 has 14 residues. Germline CDR1 is SGHKS and CDR2 is YYEKEE (reference sequence). CDR3 coding DNA: TGTGCCAGCAGCTTAGGAGGGAGGGGAGATACGCAGTATTTT. It specifies CASSLGGRGDTQYF.

This chain joins TRBV3-1 (or the pseudogene TRBV3-2) and TRBJ1-1; D remains unclear. Germline V lookup: CDR1 LGHDT, CDR2 YNNKEL (reference sequence). Trimming removed 0 bases from V and 4 bases from J, with 15 bases in between. The CDR3 is made up of 16 amino acids. The CDR3 DNA sequence: TGTGCCAGCAGCCAAGATAGTCGCCCCCGGTTCACTGAAGCTTTCTTT. Translation gives CASSQDSRPRFTEAFF.

This chain uses TRBV6-5 with TRBJ1-1; TRBD1 might be the D (6 bases). CDR3 length: 14 amino acids. Between the trimmed V and J ends, which lost 6 bases and 1 base, there was a span of 12 bases. Germline assignment: CDR1 MNHEY and CDR2 SVGAGI. The CDR3 DNA reads TGTGCCAGCAGACTCCAGGGGAGGAACACTGAAGCTTTCTTT. Translation gives CASRLQGRNTEAFF.

The chain recombines TRBV4-2 with TRBJ1-2; D gene unclear. Germline loops: CDR1 LGHNA, CDR2 YNFKEQ. CDR3 length equals 14 residues. V lost 1 base, J lost 1 base, and 7 bases lay in between. CDR3 sequence (DNA): TGTGCCAGCAGCCAAGTAATGCGTAACTATGGCTACACCTTC. Protein product: CASSQVMRNYGYTF.

A note on this clone: The sample holds other DNA sequences that translate to the same CDR3. V usage is TRBV28 and J usage is TRBJ1-2; tentatively, D is TRBD1 (5 bases). CDR1 and CDR2 (germline): MDHEN, SYDVKM. V was pared by 7 bases and J by 1 base, with 7 bases between. The CDR3 extends over 12 amino acids. In nucleotides, the CDR3 is TGTGCCAGCACCCAGGGTAACTATGGCTACACCTTC. As protein: CASTQGNYGYTF.

The CDR3 DNA reads TGTGCCAGCTCACCCCAGGAAGGCTCCTACAATGAGCAGTTCTTC. Amino acids: CASSPQEGSYNEQFF. The V call is TRBV18, the J call TRBJ2-1, with D unresolved. Germline values: CDR1 KGHSH, CDR2 LQKENI. V shed 3 bases and J shed 0 bases, with 9 bases lying between them. This CDR3 contains 15 residues.

This chain connects TRBV19 to TRBJ1-2; TRBD1 matches at 9 bases. V gave up 7 bases and J gave up 6 bases; unmatched junction bases: 6. The germline gives CDR1 LNHDA, CDR2 SQIVND (reference sequence). The CDR3 loop spans 13 amino acids. CDR3 DNA: TGTGCCAGTATCAGGACAGGGGAGGATGGCTACACCTTC. This translates into CASIRTGEDGYTF.

The CDR3 is CASSPHEVRVSSYEQYF. The CDR3, as DNA: TGTGCCAGCTCACCACATGAGGTCAGGGTGTCGTCGTACGAGCAGTACTTC. This chain connects TRBV18 to TRBJ2-7; a possible D gene is TRBD1 (5 bases). Trimming left V 1 base short and J 4 bases short, with 20 bases between. The CDR3 consists of 17 residues. The germline gives CDR1 KGHSH, CDR2 LQKENI.

The chain joins TRBV28 to TRBJ1-1, with 7 bases that match TRBD1. V lost 4 bases and J lost 10; bases outside the gene matches: 3. The CDR3 contains 11 residues. Germline CDR1 MDHEN, CDR2 SYDVKM. CDR3 sequence (DNA): TGTGCCAGCAGTTCCAGGGGGTCAGCTTTCTTT. Its translation: CASSSRGSAFF.

The V gene is TRBV2, the J gene TRBJ2-7; 8 nucleotides agree with TRBD1. Looked up from germline, CDR1 is SNHLY and CDR2 is FYNNEI. The V and J ends lost 6 bases and 3 bases, in that order; junction bases with no gene match: 19. The CDR3 sequence is 18 residues long. The CDR3 is CASRTKSDRGEAVYEQYF. The DNA of the CDR3 is TGTGCCAGCAGGACAAAATCTGACAGGGGAGAAGCTGTCTACGAGCAGTACTTC.

The chain joins TRBV28 to TRBJ1-1, with TRBD1 matching 8 bases. Germline trimming cut 5 bases from V and 1 base from J; bases unmatched to any gene: 6. The CDR3 loop spans 15 amino acids. Per the germline V gene, CDR1 is MDHEN and CDR2 is SYDVKM. The CDR3 bases are TGTGCCAGCAGTATCCACACAGGGGGGAACACTGAAGCTTTCTTT. Protein product: CASSIHTGGNTEAFF.

This CDR3 is CASNRDRAGYTF. DNA of the CDR3: TGTGCCAGCAACCGGGACAGGGCTGGCTACACCTTC. This chain connects TRBV7-2 to TRBJ1-2; 9 nucleotides match TRBD1. The CDR3 sequence is 12 residues long. In germline, CDR1 is SGHTA, CDR2 FQGNSA. V lost 7 bases and J lost 7; bases outside the gene matches: 4.

This clone was recorded a few times. This sequence joins TRBV2 and TRBJ2-2; D call uncertain. Germline loops: CDR1 SNHLY, CDR2 FYNNEI. The length of the CDR3 is 12 residues. V lost 6 bases to trimming and J lost 6 bases, with 8 bases between them. CDR3: CASSSDSGELFF. Written as DNA, the CDR3 is TGTGCCAGCAGCTCCGACTCCGGGGAGCTGTTTTTT.

This chain connects TRBV29-1 to TRBJ1-3; weak D call: TRBD1 (6 bases). Germline V lookup: CDR1 SQVTM, CDR2 ANQGSEA. The CDR3 is 13 residues long. V lost 6 bases, J lost 3 bases, and 12 bases lay in between. CDR3 sequence reads: CSVLRDIGNTIYF. The CDR3 nucleotides read TGCAGCGTGCTACGGGACATTGGAAACACCATATATTTT.

The chain links TRBV12-3 or TRBV12-4 to TRBJ1-2; D is possibly TRBD1 (6 bases). The CDR3 is made up of 12 amino acids. Between the trimmed V and J ends, which lost 6 bases and 6 bases, there was a span of 11 bases. As DNA, the CDR3 is TGTGCCAGCAGCAGGACAGAAAATGGCTACACCTTC. Its translation: CASSRTENGYTF.

The chain combines TRBV7-9 with TRBJ2-2, with 9 positions matching TRBD1. CDR1 is SEHNR, CDR2 FQNEAQ, per germline (reference sequence). This CDR3 is 16 amino acids long. With 3 bases clipped from V and 7 bases from J, the junction kept 9 bases outside the gene matches. The CDR3 protein is CASSFPGQGSFGELFF. DNA for the CDR3: TGTGCCAGCAGCTTTCCGGGACAGGGTTCGTTCGGGGAGCTGTTTTTT.

The chain has TRBV5-1 and TRBJ2-2, with 8 bases that match TRBD2. The ends lost 1 base at V and 4 bases at J; junction bases unmatched: 9. Germline V gene lookup returns CDR1 SGHRS and CDR2 YFSETQ. This CDR3 is 17 amino acids long. This CDR3 is CASSLTVAGMRTGELFF. For the CDR3, the DNA is TGCGCCAGCAGCTTGACAGTAGCGGGAATGCGCACCGGGGAGCTGTTTTTT.

The chain links TRBV28 to TRBJ2-1, with a weak D call TRBD2 (5 bases). Deletions cut 6 bases from V and 10 bases from J, with 13 bases between. Germline-derived CDR1 and CDR2 are MDHEN and SYDVKM. The CDR3 has 12 amino acids. The CDR3 DNA sequence: TGTGCCAGCAGACCCACGACTAAGGAGCAGTTCTTC. It is translated as CASRPTTKEQFF. Filled out from reference TRBV28 and TRBJ2-1, the complete variable domain reads DVKVTQSSRYLVKRTGEKVFLECVQDMDHENMFWYRQDPGLGLRLIYFSYDVKMKEKGDIPEGYSVSREKKERFSLILESASTNQTSMYLCASRPTTKEQFFGPGTRLTVL.

V usage is TRBV9 and J usage is TRBJ2-5, with D possibly TRBD2 on 7 matching bases. The CDR3 contains 14 residues. CDR1 is SGDLS and CDR2 is YYNGEE in the germline V gene. V gave up 0 bases and J gave up 3 bases, with 9 bases separating them. Here the CDR3 reads CASSVEGGKETQYF. The CDR3 DNA reads TGTGCCAGCAGCGTAGAGGGGGGGAAAGAGACCCAGTACTTC.

This sequence joins TRBV7-2 and TRBJ1-1; the match to TRBD1 covers 10 bases. The CDR3 contains 18 residues. V shed 4 bases, J shed 6 bases, and the junction held 17 bases outside the gene matches. Germline values: CDR1 SGHTA, CDR2 FQGNSA. CDR3 sequence (DNA): TGTGCCAGCAGCTCCCTACGAATCCGGACAGGGGGAAGTTCTGAAGCTTTCTTT. Its translation: CASSSLRIRTGGSSEAFF. Using reference TRBV7-2 and TRBJ1-1 for the parts outside the CDR3, the full variable domain is GAGVSQSPSNKVTEKGKDVELRCDPISGHTALYWYRQSLGQGLEFLIYFQGNSAPDKSGLPSDRFSAERTGGSVSTLTIQRTQQEDSAVYLCASSSLRIRTGGSSEAFFGQGTRLTVV.

The CDR3 DNA follows: TGCGCCAGCAGCCATCTTGGGGGGGGAGGACAGCCCCAGCATTTT. It yields the protein CASSHLGGGGQPQHF. The chain links TRBV4-1 to TRBJ1-5; D perhaps matches TRBD1 (5 bases). The CDR3 is 15 residues long. V lost 3 bases and J lost 7, with 16 bases in between. Germline lookup yields CDR1 MGHRA and CDR2 YSYEKL.

This chain uses TRBV19 with TRBJ1-2; 7 nucleotides align to TRBD1. CDR1 LNHDA and CDR2 SQIVND come from the germline V gene (reference sequence). The J segment lost 4 bases and the V segment lost 5 bases, leaving 13 bases of the junction unmatched. The length of the CDR3 is 16 residues. CDR3 region: CASSLGWYRGAYGYTF. In DNA form, the CDR3 reads TGTGCCAGTAGTCTAGGATGGTACAGGGGCGCCTATGGCTACACCTTC.

V usage is TRBV2 and J usage is TRBJ1-1, with D uncertain. Germline assignment: CDR1 SNHLY and CDR2 FYNNEI. V lost 5 bases, J lost 7 bases, and 14 bases lay in between. The CDR3 sequence is 13 residues long. DNA for the CDR3: TGTGCCAGCAGTAGTGAACAGCCTCTTGAAGCTTTCTTT. Encoded protein: CASSSEQPLEAFF. The full variable domain, its missing parts supplied by reference TRBV2 and TRBJ1-1, is EPEVTQTPSHQVTQMGQEVILRCVPISNHLYFYWYRQILGQKVEFLVSFYNNEISEKSEIFDDQFSVERPDGSNFTLKIRSTKLEDSAMYFCASSSEQPLEAFFGQGTRLTVV.

This rearrangement joins TRBV4-1 to TRBJ2-7, with 9 positions matching TRBD2. Germline loops: CDR1 MGHRA, CDR2 YSYEKL. The CDR3 is 16 amino acids. V was pared by 0 bases and J by 4 bases, with 7 bases of the junction left unmatched. The CDR3 bases are TGCGCCAGCAGCCAAGAAGTACCTAGCGGGAAGTACGAGCAGTACTTC. This translates into CASSQEVPSGKYEQYF.

The rearrangement joins TRBV11-2 to TRBJ1-3, with D hard to call. Trimming took 1 base from V and 4 from J, leaving 17 bases between them. The CDR3 is 17 amino acids. From germline, CDR1 is SGHAT and CDR2 FQNNGV. As DNA, the CDR3 is TGTGCCAGCAGCTTAGGATCGGGATCATTGATCGGAAACACCATATATTTT. It yields the protein CASSLGSGSLIGNTIYF. The complete variable domain, with remaining parts taken from reference TRBV11-2 and TRBJ1-3, reads EAGVAQSPRYKIIEKRQSVAFWCNPISGHATLYWYQQILGQGPKLLIQFQNNGVVDDSQLPKDRFSAERLKGVDSTLKIQPAKLEDSAVYLCASSLGSGSLIGNTIYFGEGSWLTVV.

The rearrangement links TRBV11-2 to TRBJ2-2; a weak D match, TRBD2 (6 bases). Germline assignment: CDR1 SGHAT and CDR2 FQNNGV. The CDR3 runs to 14 residues. The ends were cut back, 3 bases at V and 4 bases at J, with 9 bases in the middle. The CDR3 is CASSFGGPTGELFF. CDR3 DNA sequence: TGTGCCAGCAGCTTCGGAGGGCCCACCGGGGAGCTGTTTTTT. Variable domain in full (rest from reference TRBV11-2 and TRBJ2-2): EAGVAQSPRYKIIEKRQSVAFWCNPISGHATLYWYQQILGQGPKLLIQFQNNGVVDDSQLPKDRFSAERLKGVDSTLKIQPAKLEDSAVYLCASSFGGPTGELFFGEGSRLTVL.

The chain employs TRBV5-5 and TRBJ2-1; 7 bases fit TRBD2. This CDR3 is 15 amino acids long. After removal of 5 bases from V and 8 bases from J, the junction contained 13 bases not matched to a gene. The V gene's germline CDR1 is SGHKS and CDR2 YYEKEE (reference sequence). The CDR3 nucleotides read TGTGCCAGCAGGGCCGGGGCGGGAGTTGGCGATGAGCAGTTCTTC. It yields the protein CASRAGAGVGDEQFF.

This chain connects TRBV28 to TRBJ2-3; TRBD1 might be the D (5 bases). Germline-derived CDR1 and CDR2 are MDHEN and SYDVKM. V shed 3 bases and J shed 0 bases, with 13 bases lying between them. The CDR3 length is 16 residues. The CDR3 DNA is TGTGCCAGCAGTTTTGGGCCGACAGTTAGCACAGATACGCAGTATTTT. It is translated as CASSFGPTVSTDTQYF.